These 16 T cell receptor beta chains share one sample of origin, sequenced in a study of blood T cell repertoires in COVID-19. Data came from immunoSEQ multiplex PCR; TCRdb stores just in-frame clones and leaves some out. The sample has roughly 64,000 clones; about three quarters are singletons. Sequencing was done on a sample of peripheral blood. These receptor sequences come from a human donor in a cohort sampled during active COVID-19.

This sequence joins TRBV7-2 and TRBJ2-5, with D possibly being TRBD1 (5 bases). V lost 7 bases and J 5 bases, leaving 20 bases between the germline ends. The CDR3 covers 15 residues. Germline V gene lookup returns CDR1 SGHTA and CDR2 FQGNSA. The CDR3 protein is CASNRGLRQGETQYF. The CDR3, as DNA: TGTGCCAGCAACCGTGGTTTGCGGCAGGGCGAGACCCAGTACTTC.

V usage is TRBV15 and J usage is TRBJ2-3, with 11 bases aligning to TRBD2. Trimming at V came to 3 bases and at J to 6 bases, leaving 11 bases not matched to a gene. Germline loops: CDR1 LNHNV, CDR2 YYDKDF (reference sequence). The CDR3 sequence is 17 residues long. The CDR3, as DNA: TGTGCCACCAGCAGCGATTTAGCGGGGGGGGCGGTGGATACGCAGTATTTT. Translating gives CATSSDLAGGAVDTQYF.

The rearrangement uses TRBV5-1 and TRBJ1-1, with 9 nucleotides matching TRBD1. Germline values: CDR1 SGHRS, CDR2 YFSETQ. Unmatched junction bases numbered 4, after V lost 3 bases and J lost 1 base. This CDR3 contains 15 residues. Here the CDR3 reads CASSSGTGTNTEAFF. For the CDR3, the DNA is TGCGCCAGCAGCTCCGGGACAGGGACGAACACTGAAGCTTTCTTT.

V gene TRBV7-3 combines with J gene TRBJ2-1, with TRBD2 matching over 11 bases. J lost 9 bases, V lost 5 bases, and 6 bases had no gene match. The germline gives CDR1 SGHTA, CDR2 FQGTGA. The CDR3 has 14 residues. The CDR3 loop reads CASSVLAGGSEQFF. The CDR3 DNA follows: TGTGCCAGCAGCGTTCTAGCGGGGGGATCTGAGCAGTTCTTC.

This clone is a singleton in its sample. The chain links TRBV6-5 to TRBJ2-2; a weak D match, TRBD1 (5 bases). Germline-derived CDR1 and CDR2 are MNHEY and SVGAGI. Deletions cut 2 bases from V and 7 bases from J, with 17 bases between. This CDR3 spans 16 amino acids. The CDR3 DNA reads as TGTGCCAGCAGTTACCAGAACACAGGACGGTTCGGGGAGCTGTTTTTT. As protein: CASSYQNTGRFGELFF.

This clone was counted a single time. This chain links TRBV19 with TRBJ1-4; a weak D match, TRBD1 (5 bases). Germline V lookup: CDR1 LNHDA, CDR2 SQIVND (reference sequence). Trimming removed 9 bases at V and 7 bases at J, with 12 bases between. This CDR3 contains 12 residues. The CDR3 nucleotides are TGTGCCAGCCAGGGATATCCTGAAAAACTGTTTTTT. It codes for CASQGYPEKLFF.

The gene calls are TRBV11-2 and TRBJ2-1; a weak D match, TRBD1 (6 bases). V was shortened by 0 bases and J by 9 bases, with 15 bases between the two germline ends. There are 15 residues in the CDR3. Germline V CDR1 and CDR2: SGHAT, FQNNGV. For the CDR3, the DNA is TGTGCCAGCAGCTTAGATAGGGATACAGGGATTGAGCAGTTCTTC. Protein product: CASSLDRDTGIEQFF.

The chain uses TRBV30 and TRBJ1-6; D is undetermined. The CDR3 length is 11 residues. Germline V lookup: CDR1 GTSNPN, CDR2 SVGIG (reference sequence). V lost 2 bases, J lost 10 bases, and 6 bases lay in between. CDR3 sequence reads: CAWSSGSPLHF. CDR3 coding DNA: TGTGCCTGGAGTAGCGGATCACCCCTCCACTTT.

The chain couples TRBV21-1 to TRBJ2-5; the D segment call TRBD2 is taken from the table without a DNA check. TRBV21-1 is termed a pseudogene. This CDR3 contains 17 residues. CDR3 nucleotides: TGTGCCAGCAGCAAAGCTACGCCTAGCGGGGGCCAAGAGACCCAGTACTTC. Translating gives CASSKATPSGGQETQYF.

The rearrangement joins TRBV5-1 to TRBJ2-1, with 10 nucleotides matching TRBD2. The CDR3 is 17 amino acids. The germline V gene has CDR1 SGHRS and CDR2 YFSETQ. V shed 0 bases and J 2 bases; nucleotides not matched to a gene: 5. The DNA for the CDR3 is TGCGCCAGCAGCTTGGCTAGCGGGGGTGAACCCTACAATGAGCAGTTCTTC. Protein: CASSLASGGEPYNEQFF.

This rearrangement joins TRBV5-1 to TRBJ1-5; D remains unclear. CDR3 length: 15 residues. Deletions cut 0 bases from V and 0 bases from J, with 7 bases between. Per the germline V gene, CDR1 is SGHRS and CDR2 is YFSETQ. The CDR3 nucleotides read TGCGCCAGCAGCTTGGCGGGGATTAGCAATCAGCCCCAGCATTTT. The encoded protein is CASSLAGISNQPQHF.

This clone showed up just a few times. The V and J genes are TRBV7-9 and TRBJ2-3; maybe TRBD2 (5 bases). Germline values: CDR1 SEHNR, CDR2 FQNEAQ (reference sequence). Between the trimmed V and J ends, which lost 5 bases and 5 bases, there was a span of 14 bases. There are 14 residues in the CDR3. The chain's CDR3 is CASSIELGRDTQYF. The CDR3 DNA reads TGTGCCAGCAGCATTGAACTGGGGAGAGATACGCAGTATTTT.

V usage is TRBV30 and J usage is TRBJ1-2; 9 bases match TRBD1. V dropped 4 bases and J dropped 4; count of bases not matched to a gene: 7. Looked up from germline, CDR1 is GTSNPN and CDR2 is SVGIG (reference sequence). The CDR3 has 14 amino acids. The CDR3 DNA sequence: TGTGCCTGGAAAGGACAGGGGCTTTCCTATGGCTACACCTTC. Amino acid sequence: CAWKGQGLSYGYTF.

The chain has TRBV3-1 (or the pseudogene TRBV3-2) and TRBJ1-2; 8 bases align to TRBD1. CDR1 and CDR2 (germline): LGHDT, YNNKEL (reference sequence). V lost 0 bases and J lost 7; bases outside the gene matches: 7. This CDR3 contains 15 residues. The CDR3 here is CASSQDRGRLIGYTF. The CDR3 nucleotides read TGTGCCAGCAGCCAAGACAGGGGGCGCTTGATTGGCTACACCTTC.

This clone showed up many times. V and J are TRBV3-1 (or the pseudogene TRBV3-2) and TRBJ2-2, with no clear D. Germline V lookup: CDR1 LGHDT, CDR2 YNNKEL (reference sequence). The CDR3 has 13 amino acids. Trimming shortened V by 4 bases and J by 5 bases, and 8 bases separated the two germline ends. The CDR3 sequence is CASSLLSTGELFF. CDR3 sequence (DNA): TGTGCCAGCAGCCTTCTATCTACCGGGGAGCTGTTTTTT.

The J gene is TRBJ2-2, the V gene TRBV20-1; D not resolved. CDR1 and CDR2 (germline): DFQATT, SNEGSKA (reference sequence). The CDR3 extends over 11 amino acids. With 3 bases removed from V and 5 bases from J, the gap between germline ends came to 4 bases. The CDR3 sequence is CSARETGELFF. CDR3 DNA: TGCAGTGCTAGGGAGACCGGGGAGCTGTTTTTT.